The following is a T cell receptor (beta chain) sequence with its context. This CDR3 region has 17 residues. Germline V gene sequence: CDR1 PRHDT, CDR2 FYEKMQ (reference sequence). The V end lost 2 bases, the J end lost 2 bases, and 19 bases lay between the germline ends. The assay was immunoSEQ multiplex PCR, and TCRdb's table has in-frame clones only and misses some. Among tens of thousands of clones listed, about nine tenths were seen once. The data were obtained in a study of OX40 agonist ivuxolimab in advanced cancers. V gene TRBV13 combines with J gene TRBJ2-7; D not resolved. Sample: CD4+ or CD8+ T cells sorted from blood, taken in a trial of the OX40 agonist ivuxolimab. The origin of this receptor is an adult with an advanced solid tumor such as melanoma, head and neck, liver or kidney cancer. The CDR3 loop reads CASSLTPTKAKAYEQYF. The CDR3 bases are TGTGCCAGCAGCTTAACCCCAACTAAAGCCAAGGCCTACGAGCAGTACTTC. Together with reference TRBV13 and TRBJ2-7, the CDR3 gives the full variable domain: AAGVIQSPRHLIKEKRETATLKCYPIPRHDTVYWYQQGPGQDPQFLISFYEKMQSDKGSIPDRFSAQQFSDYHSELNMSSLELGDSALYFCASSLTPTKAKAYEQYFGPGTRLTVT.